Presented here are 9 T cell receptor beta chains from one specimen sequenced in a study of response to subunit inactivated influenza vaccine. One entry per CDR3 protein, called by TCRdb with MiXCR from the RT-PCR reads. In the table there are a few hundred thousand distinct CDR3 sequences, 9.5% to 15% of which are singletons. The sample was non-naive T cells sorted from PBMCs, taken around two weeks before vaccination. These receptors were taken from a man aged 45 to 65 who received an inactivated influenza vaccine.

V is TRBV10-2 and J is TRBJ2-1; unclear D gene. Germline values: CDR1 WSHSY, CDR2 SAAADI. The CDR3 sequence is 12 residues long. V was trimmed by 5 bases and J by 7 bases, leaving 9 bases between them. The CDR3 DNA sequence: TGCGCCAGCAGTCGGTCCATTAATGAGCAGTTCTTC. It translates to CASSRSINEQFF.

This clonotype occurred many times. The gene calls are TRBV6-2 or TRBV6-3 and TRBJ2-1, with 8 bases matching TRBD1. CDR1 is MNHEY, CDR2 SVGEGT, per germline. This CDR3 contains 17 residues. Trimming took 7 bases from V and 3 from J; bases not matched to a gene: 14. The chain's CDR3 is CASISPRDRRSYNEQFF. The CDR3 nucleotides are TGTGCCAGCATCTCTCCCCGGGACAGGAGAAGCTACAATGAGCAGTTCTTC.

V is TRBV20-1 and J is TRBJ2-7, with 10 bases identical to TRBD2. This CDR3 comprises 16 residues. The V and J ends lost 0 bases and 2 bases, in that order; junction bases with no gene match: 7. In germline, CDR1 is DFQATT, CDR2 SNEGSKA (reference sequence). CDR3 sequence reads: CSARDPGSGGAYEQYF. CDR3 nucleotide sequence: TGCAGTGCTAGAGATCCGGGGAGCGGGGGGGCCTACGAGCAGTACTTC.

The chain joins TRBV24-1 to TRBJ2-5; D is possibly TRBD1 (6 bases). From germline, CDR1 is KGHDR and CDR2 SFDVKD. The CDR3 extends over 16 amino acids. Trimming took 4 bases from V and 1 from J, leaving 15 bases between them. The CDR3 loop reads CATSDRQGRGQETQYF. In DNA, the CDR3 is TGTGCCACCAGTGACCGCCAGGGGAGAGGCCAAGAGACCCAGTACTTC.

Only a few counts were recorded for this clonotype. The chain has TRBV6-2 or TRBV6-3 and TRBJ1-5; no reliable D call. The CDR3 runs to 13 residues. V lost 8 bases to trimming and J lost 0 bases, with 8 bases between them. Germline values: CDR1 MNHEY, CDR2 SVGEGT. For the CDR3, the DNA is TGTGCCAGCCAGCGGGATAGCAATCAGCCCCAGCATTTT. Amino acid sequence: CASQRDSNQPQHF.

This clonotype was counted many times. The chain is built from TRBV5-1 and TRBJ2-1; 12 positions match TRBD2. Germline lookup yields CDR1 SGHRS and CDR2 YFSETQ. After removal of 4 bases from V and 6 bases from J, the junction contained 11 bases not matched to a gene. The CDR3 contains 17 residues. The CDR3 DNA reads as TGCGCCAGCAGCGAAGGGACGACTAGCGGGAGACTCAATGAGCAGTTCTTC. It yields the protein CASSEGTTSGRLNEQFF.

V is TRBV4-1 and J is TRBJ2-6; D gene uncertain. Germline CDR1 and CDR2: MGHRA and YSYEKL. This CDR3 comprises 16 residues. V was cut by 1 base and J by 0 bases, with 7 bases left in between. The CDR3 protein is CASSQVRSSGANVLTF. CDR3 in DNA: TGCGCCAGCAGCCAAGTCAGGAGCTCTGGGGCCAACGTCCTGACTTTC.

In its sample, this clonotype was seen many times. J is TRBJ2-7 and V is TRBV18; D unclear. Germline assignment: CDR1 KGHSH and CDR2 LQKENI. Trimming removed 2 bases from V and 5 bases from J, with 19 bases in between. This CDR3 has 16 amino acids. The CDR3 DNA is TGTGCCAGCTCACCATCGTCCCGGAACCAATTTCACGAGCAGTACTTC. This translates into CASSPSSRNQFHEQYF.

There are a few counts of this clonotype. This chain links TRBV2 with TRBJ1-4, with a tentative D call TRBD1 (6 bases). V lost 6 bases, J lost 7 bases, and 15 bases lay in between. The germline V gene encodes CDR1 SNHLY and CDR2 FYNNEI. The CDR3 runs 14 residues. CDR3: CASRGQSLIEKLFF. The CDR3 DNA is TGTGCCAGCAGAGGACAGAGTCTGATTGAAAAACTGTTTTTT.